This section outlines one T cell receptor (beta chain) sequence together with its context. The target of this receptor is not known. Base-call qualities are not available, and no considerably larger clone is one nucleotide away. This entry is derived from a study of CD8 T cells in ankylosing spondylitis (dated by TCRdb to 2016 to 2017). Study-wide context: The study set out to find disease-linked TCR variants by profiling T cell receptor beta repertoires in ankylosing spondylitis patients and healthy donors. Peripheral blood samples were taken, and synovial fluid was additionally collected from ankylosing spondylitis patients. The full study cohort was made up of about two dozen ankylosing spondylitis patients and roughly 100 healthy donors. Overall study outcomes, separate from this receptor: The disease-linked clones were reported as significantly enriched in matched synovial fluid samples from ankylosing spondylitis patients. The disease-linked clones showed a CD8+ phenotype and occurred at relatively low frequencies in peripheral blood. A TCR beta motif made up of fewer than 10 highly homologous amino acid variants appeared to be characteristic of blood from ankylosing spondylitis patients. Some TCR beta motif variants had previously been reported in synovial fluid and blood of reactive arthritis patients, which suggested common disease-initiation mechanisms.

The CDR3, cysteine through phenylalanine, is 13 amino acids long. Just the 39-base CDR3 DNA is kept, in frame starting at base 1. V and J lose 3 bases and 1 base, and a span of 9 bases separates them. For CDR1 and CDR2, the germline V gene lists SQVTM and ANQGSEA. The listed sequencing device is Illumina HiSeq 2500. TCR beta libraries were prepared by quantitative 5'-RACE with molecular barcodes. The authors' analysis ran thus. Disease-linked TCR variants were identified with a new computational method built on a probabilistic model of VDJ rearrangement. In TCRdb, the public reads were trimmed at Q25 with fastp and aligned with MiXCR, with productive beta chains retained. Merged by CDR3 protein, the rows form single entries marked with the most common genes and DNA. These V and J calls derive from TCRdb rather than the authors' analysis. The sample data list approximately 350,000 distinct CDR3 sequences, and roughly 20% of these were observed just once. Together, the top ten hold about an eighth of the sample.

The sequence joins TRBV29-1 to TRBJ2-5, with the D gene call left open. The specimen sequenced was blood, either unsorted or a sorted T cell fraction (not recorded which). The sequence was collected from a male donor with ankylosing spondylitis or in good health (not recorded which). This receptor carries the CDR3 CSVDVGIQETQYF. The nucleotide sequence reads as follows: TGCAGCGTTGATGTAGGGATCCAAGAGACCCAGTACTTC. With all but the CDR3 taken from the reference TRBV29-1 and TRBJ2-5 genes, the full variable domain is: SAVISQKPSRDICQRGTSLTIQCQVDSQVTMMFWYRQQPGQSLTLIATANQGSEATYESGFVIDKFPISRPNLTFSTLTVSNMSPEDSSIYLCSVDVGIQETQYFGPGTRLLVL.